These T cell receptor beta chains were read from a single sample in a study of blood T cell repertoires in COVID-19. Here immunoSEQ multiplex PCR was the method, and the copy in TCRdb shows in-frame clones only, minus some. The sample shows 140,000 or so clones, around 89% of them seen only once. Specimen: peripheral blood. The source is a woman older than 75 with acute or convalescent COVID-19. Each CDR3 is given with its conserved first and last residue. D genes are given only for firm matches. Clone size, where shown, is once, few, many, or a class for clones that have expanded.

TRBD2,-,TRBJ2-1,TRBV20-1,CSASSRLAGEQFF,TGCAGTGCTAGTTCCAGACTAGCGGGTGAGCAGTTCTTC
-,-,TRBJ2-1,TRBV4-2,CASSQAGVDYNEQFF,TGTGCCAGCAGCCAAGCCGGGGTAGATTACAATGAGCAGTTCTTC
-,-,TRBJ1-1,TRBV7-3,CASRLDSMYTEAFF,TGTGCCAGCAGATTGGACAGCATGTACACTGAAGCTTTCTTT
-,-,TRBJ2-3,TRBV7-2,CASSPRIPSTDTQYF,TGTGCCAGCAGCCCCAGAATACCCAGCACAGATACGCAGTATTTT
-,-,TRBJ1-1,TRBV12-3/TRBV12-4,CASSLALNTEAFF,TGTGCCAGCAGTTTGGCCTTGAACACTGAAGCTTTCTTT
-,-,TRBJ1-5,TRBV19,CASSRGGAGNQPQHF,TGTGCCAGTAGCCGTGGGGGGGCTGGGAATCAGCCCCAGCATTTT
-,-,TRBJ1-4,TRBV15,CATSRELTAATNEKLFF,TGTGCCACCAGCAGAGAGCTGACAGCTGCAACTAATGAAAAACTGTTTTTT
-,-,TRBJ2-7,TRBV29-1,CSVAEVSSYEQYF,TGCAGCGTTGCGGAGGTAAGCTCCTACGAGCAGTACTTC
-,-,TRBJ1-1,TRBV5-4,CASRTGQENTEAFF,TGTGCCAGCCGAACCGGACAAGAGAACACTGAAGCTTTCTTT
-,-,TRBJ1-4,TRBV5-6,CASRQLGTGSEDEKLFF,TGTGCCAGCAGACAACTTGGAACAGGGAGTGAAGATGAAAAACTGTTTTTT
TRBD2,-,TRBJ2-7,TRBV7-2,CASSPLAGGPGEGDF,TGTGCCAGCAGCCCACTAGCGGGGGGCCCTGGGGAAGGGGACTTC
-,-,TRBJ1-3,TRBV4-3,CASSQDLRGSGNTIYF,TGCGCCAGCAGCCAAGATCTTCGGGGTTCCGGAAACACCATATATTTT
-,-,TRBJ2-7,TRBV6-1,CASSEALSGYEQYF,TGTGCCAGCAGTGAAGCGCTATCGGGCTACGAGCAGTACTTC
TRBD2,-,TRBJ2-5,TRBV5-4,CASSLGGLAGQETQYF,TGTGCCAGCAGCTTGGGCGGTCTAGCGGGGCAAGAGACCCAGTACTTC
TRBD1,-,TRBJ2-2,TRBV7-2,CASSSRTGHDTGELFF,TGTGCCAGCAGCTCCCGGACAGGGCACGACACCGGGGAGCTGTTTTTT
-,-,TRBJ2-7,TRBV19,CASSPYPPEGGSYEQYF,TGTGCCAGTAGTCCCTACCCCCCGGAAGGGGGCTCCTACGAGCAGTACTTC
-,-,TRBJ1-1,TRBV6-5,CASSYSIRNTEAFF,TGTGCCAGCAGTTACTCGATTAGGAACACTGAAGCTTTCTTT
TRBD1,-,TRBJ1-1,TRBV5-6,CASSLGVTGDTEAFF,TGTGCCAGCAGCTTGGGGGTGACAGGGGATACTGAAGCTTTCTTT
-,-,TRBJ2-3,TRBV14,CASSQDLADTQYF,TGTGCCAGCAGCCAAGATCTCGCAGATACGCAGTATTTT
-,-,TRBJ2-3,TRBV7-2,CASSFGLRVTDTQYF,TGTGCCAGCAGCTTTGGCCTCAGGGTGACAGATACGCAGTATTTT
-,-,TRBJ1-6,TRBV5-1,CASSLGDTASPLHF,TGCGCCAGCAGCTTAGGGGACACAGCATCACCCCTCCACTTT
TRBD1,few,TRBJ2-6,TRBV27,CASRKTGTGGSGANVLTF,TGTGCCAGCAGGAAAACCGGGACAGGGGGCTCCGGGGCCAACGTCCTGACTTTC
TRBD2,-,TRBJ2-3,TRBV6-6,CATSGGFTDTQYF,TGTGCCACAAGCGGGGGATTCACAGATACGCAGTATTTT
TRBD1,-,TRBJ2-7,TRBV6-5,CASSYGRTGGYEQYF,TGTGCCAGCAGTTACGGGCGGACAGGGGGCTACGAGCAGTACTTC
-,-,TRBJ2-7,TRBV12-3/TRBV12-4,CASSFAGPYEQYF,TGTGCCAGCAGTTTTGCGGGCCCCTACGAGCAGTACTTC
-,-,TRBJ1-2,TRBV2,CASSGGPTYGYGYTF,TGTGCCAGCAGTGGCGGGCCGACGTACGGCTATGGCTACACCTTC
-,few,TRBJ1-2,TRBV20-1,CSASYRANYGYTF,TGCAGTGCTAGTTACAGGGCGAACTATGGCTACACCTTC
TRBD1,-,TRBJ2-5,TRBV5-1,CASSSRDRGQETQYF,TGCGCCAGCAGCTCCCGGGACAGGGGACAAGAGACCCAGTACTTC
TRBD1,-,TRBJ2-1,TRBV7-8,CASQGRGFYNEQFF,TGTGCCAGCCAAGGCAGGGGGTTTTACAATGAGCAGTTCTTC
TRBD1,-,TRBJ2-1,TRBV15,CATGQGNSNEQFF,TGTGCCACCGGACAGGGGAATTCAAATGAGCAGTTCTTC
-,-,TRBJ2-1,TRBV7-3,CASSLGPDYLNEQFF,TGTGCCAGCAGCTTAGGGCCAGATTACCTGAATGAGCAGTTCTTC
TRBD1,-,TRBJ1-3,TRBV28,CASRRTGIVNTIYF,TGTGCCAGCAGAAGGACAGGGATCGTAAACACCATATATTTT
-,-,TRBJ1-6,TRBV6-6,CASSFGQFYNSPLHF,TGTGCCAGCAGTTTTGGACAGTTCTATAATTCACCCCTCCACTTT
TRBD1,-,TRBJ1-2,TRBV5-4,CASSPRGREGYTF,TGTGCCAGCAGCCCCAGGGGGCGAGAAGGCTACACCTTC
-,-,TRBJ1-3,TRBV25-1,CASSELETGSGNTIYF,TGTGCCAGCAGTGAATTAGAAACAGGCTCTGGAAACACCATATATTTT
-,-,TRBJ1-5,TRBV28,CASRSPSAFYSNQPQHF,TGTGCCAGCCGATCCCCCTCCGCGTTCTATAGCAATCAGCCCCAGCATTTT
-,few,TRBJ1-6,TRBV5-1,CASSFEISNSPLHF,TGCGCCAGCAGCTTCGAAATTAGTAATTCACCCCTCCACTTT
-,few,TRBJ1-2,TRBV29-1,CSVSQAQGGYGYTF,TGCAGCGTTTCGCAGGCCCAGGGAGGCTATGGCTACACCTTC
TRBD1,few,TRBJ2-1,TRBV2,CASTGTGGVNEQFF,TGTGCCAGCACCGGGACAGGAGGGGTCAATGAGCAGTTCTTC
-,-,TRBJ1-6,TRBV6-1,CASSVVEGPANSPLHF,TGTGCCAGCAGTGTAGTAGAGGGTCCGGCGAATTCACCCCTCCACTTT
-,-,TRBJ2-3,TRBV12-3/TRBV12-4,CASSHSTDTQYF,TGTGCCAGCAGCCATAGCACAGATACGCAGTATTTT
TRBD1,-,TRBJ1-4,TRBV7-2,CASSPTGEDGKLFF,TGTGCCAGCAGCCCCACAGGGGAGGATGGAAAACTGTTTTTT
-,-,TRBJ2-5,TRBV5-6,CASSREETQYF,TGTGCCAGCAGCCGTGAAGAGACCCAGTACTTC
-,-,TRBJ1-3,TRBV2,CASSRAGFSGNTIYF,TGTGCCAGCAGTAGGGCAGGGTTCTCTGGAAACACCATATATTTT
-,-,TRBJ2-2,TRBV19,CASSIMTLANTGELFF,TGTGCCAGTAGTATAATGACACTCGCGAACACCGGGGAGCTGTTTTTT
-,-,TRBJ1-2,TRBV6-1,CASSEFQGPYGYTF,TGTGCCAGCAGTGAATTCCAGGGGCCCTATGGCTACACCTTC
-,-,TRBJ1-2,TRBV5-4,CASSAEGGNYGYTF,TGTGCCAGCAGCGCCGAGGGAGGAAACTATGGCTACACCTTC
-,-,TRBJ2-7,TRBV18,CASSLGRKYEQYF,TGTGCCAGCTCCCTGGGGAGGAAATACGAGCAGTACTTC